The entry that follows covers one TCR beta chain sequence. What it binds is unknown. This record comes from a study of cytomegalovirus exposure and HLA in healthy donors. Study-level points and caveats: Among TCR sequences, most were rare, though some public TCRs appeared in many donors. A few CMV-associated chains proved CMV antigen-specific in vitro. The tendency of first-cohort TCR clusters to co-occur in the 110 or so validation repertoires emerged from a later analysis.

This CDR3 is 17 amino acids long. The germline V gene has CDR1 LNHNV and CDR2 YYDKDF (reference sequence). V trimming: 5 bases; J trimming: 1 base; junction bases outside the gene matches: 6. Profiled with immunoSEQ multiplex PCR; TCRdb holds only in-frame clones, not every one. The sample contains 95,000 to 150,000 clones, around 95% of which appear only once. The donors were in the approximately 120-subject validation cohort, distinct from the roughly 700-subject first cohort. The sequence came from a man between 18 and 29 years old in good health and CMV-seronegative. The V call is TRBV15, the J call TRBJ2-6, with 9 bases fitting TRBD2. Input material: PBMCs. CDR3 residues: CATSARAGGSGANVLTF. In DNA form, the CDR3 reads TGTGCCACCAGCGCACGAGCGGGGGGATCTGGGGCCAACGTCCTGACTTTC. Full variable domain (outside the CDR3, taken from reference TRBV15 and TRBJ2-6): DAMVIQNPRYQVTQFGKPVTLSCSQTLNHNVMYWYQQKSSQAPKLLFHYYDKDFNNEADTPDNFQSRRPNTSFCFLDIRSPGLGDTAMYLCATSARAGGSGANVLTFGAGSRLTVL.